This note documents a single TCR beta chain sequence. Trimming cost V 6 bases and J 1 base; bases outside gene matches: 4. The length of the CDR3 is 15 residues. The germline V gene has CDR1 MGHRA and CDR2 YSYEKL. The source of the sample is a study of blood T cell repertoires in COVID-19. Data came from immunoSEQ multiplex PCR; TCRdb stores just in-frame clones and leaves some out. Found here are 35,000 to 40,000 clones, roughly 87% of them singletons; the top ten hold 7% to 7.5%. The receptor was derived from a human donor in a cohort sampled during active COVID-19. The sample taken for sequencing was peripheral blood. V gene TRBV4-1 combines with J gene TRBJ2-2, with 8 nucleotides matching TRBD2. CDR3 residues: CASRPSGGNTGELFF. For the CDR3, the DNA is TGCGCCAGCAGACCGAGCGGGGGGAACACCGGGGAGCTGTTTTTT.